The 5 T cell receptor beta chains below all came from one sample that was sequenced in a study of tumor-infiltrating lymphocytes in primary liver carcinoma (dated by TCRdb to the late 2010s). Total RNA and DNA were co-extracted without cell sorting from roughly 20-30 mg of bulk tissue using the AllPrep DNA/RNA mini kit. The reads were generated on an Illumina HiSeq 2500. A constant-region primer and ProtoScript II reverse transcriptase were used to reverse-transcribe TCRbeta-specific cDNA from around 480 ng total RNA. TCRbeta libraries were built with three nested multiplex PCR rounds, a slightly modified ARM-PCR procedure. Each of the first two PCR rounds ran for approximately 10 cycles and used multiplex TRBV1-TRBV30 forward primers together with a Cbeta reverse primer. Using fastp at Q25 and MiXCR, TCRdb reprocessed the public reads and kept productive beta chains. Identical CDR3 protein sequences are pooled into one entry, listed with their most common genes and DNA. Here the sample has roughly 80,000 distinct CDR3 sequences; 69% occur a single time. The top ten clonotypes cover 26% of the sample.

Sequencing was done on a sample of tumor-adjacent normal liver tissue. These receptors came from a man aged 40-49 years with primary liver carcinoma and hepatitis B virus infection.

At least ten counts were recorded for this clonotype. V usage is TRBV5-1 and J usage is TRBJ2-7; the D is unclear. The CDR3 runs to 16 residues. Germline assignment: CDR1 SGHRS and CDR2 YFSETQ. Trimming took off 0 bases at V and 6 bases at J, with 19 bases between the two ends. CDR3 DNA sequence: TGCGCCAGCAGCTTGGGACTTGTGAGTCCTATACTCGAGCAGTACTTC. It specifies CASSLGLVSPILEQYF.

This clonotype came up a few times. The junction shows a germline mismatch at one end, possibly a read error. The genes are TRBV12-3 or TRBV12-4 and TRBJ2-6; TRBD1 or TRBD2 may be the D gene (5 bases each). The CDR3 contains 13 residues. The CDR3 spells CASTISGGNVLTF. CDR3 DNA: TGTGCCAGCACCATCTCTGGGGGCAACGTCCTGACTTTC.

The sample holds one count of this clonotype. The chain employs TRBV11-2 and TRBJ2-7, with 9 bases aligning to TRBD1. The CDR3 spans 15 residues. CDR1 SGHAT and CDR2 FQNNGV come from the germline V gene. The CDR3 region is CAISPRTGGFYEQYF. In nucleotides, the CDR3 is TGTGCTATCAGCCCCCGAACAGGGGGCTTCTACGAGCAGTACTTC.

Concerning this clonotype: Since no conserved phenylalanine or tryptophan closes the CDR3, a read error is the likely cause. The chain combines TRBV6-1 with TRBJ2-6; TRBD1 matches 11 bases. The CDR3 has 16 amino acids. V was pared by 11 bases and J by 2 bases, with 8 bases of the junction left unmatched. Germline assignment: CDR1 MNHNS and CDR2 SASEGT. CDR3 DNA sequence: TGTGCCGGTACCGGGACAGGGGGTGCTGGGGCCAACGTCCTGACTTCC. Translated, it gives CAGTGTGGAGANVLTS.

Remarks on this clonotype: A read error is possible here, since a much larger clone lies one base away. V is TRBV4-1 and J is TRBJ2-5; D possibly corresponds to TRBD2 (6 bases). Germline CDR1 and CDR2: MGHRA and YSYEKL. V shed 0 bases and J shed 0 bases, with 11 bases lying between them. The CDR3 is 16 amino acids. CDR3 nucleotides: TGCGCCAGCAGCCAAGATTGGGGAGGTCACCAAGAGACCCAGTACTTC. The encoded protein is CASSQDWGGHQETQYF.